The sequence of this T cell receptor (beta chain) was determined in a study of blood T cell repertoires in COVID-19. The overall study: PBMCs, B-cell-depleted T cells, or T cells provided the cDNA or gDNA that made up the material.

Enrollees, roughly 18 to 89 years old, lived in 24 US areas. Two negative PCRs, clearance, or symptom resolution had been documented for recovered Cohort 3 donors. The CDR3 length is 16 residues. The germline CDR1 and CDR2 sequences are SGHRS and YFSETQ. Trimming removed 3 bases from V and 4 bases from J; junction bases left unmatched: 6. Per the original data handling: How many nucleated cells were present was estimated from reference gene primer amplification. Clones were sequenced by immunoSEQ multiplex PCR, and TCRdb holds only the in-frame ones, with some missing. The V and J calls and clone size are taken from that table; D and trimming were inferred from the DNA. Of a few hundred thousand clones listed, about 90% are singletons.

The sequenced sample consisted of PBMCs or T cells enriched from blood (not recorded which). This clonotype originated in a woman aged 30 to 39 who had recovered from COVID-19. This chain uses TRBV5-1 with TRBJ2-1; 11 nucleotides align to TRBD2. The CDR3 coding sequence is TGCGCCAGCAGCTCCGTGGGACTAGCGGATTACAATGAGCAGTTCTTC. Translated: CASSSVGLADYNEQFF.